The 13 T cell receptor beta chains below come from one sample, sequenced in a study of T-cell memory formation after mild COVID-19 (TCRdb year 2021). The protocol used for the library was 5' RACE. Sequencing relied on an Illumina NovaSeq 6000. TCRdb applied fastp at Q25 and MiXCR to the public reads, then kept only in-frame beta chains. Rows with a matching CDR3 protein are joined into one entry that keeps the most common DNA and genes. Counted in this sample were fewer than 450,000 distinct CDR3 sequences; roughly a quarter of them appeared once. About 8.7% of the sample comes from the top ten. The sample comprised PBMCs or a T cell subset sorted from them (not recorded which). These receptors were taken from an adult woman who had mild COVID-19 (a few samples of this study predate the infection). The sample titles of this study are shuffled in the database, so cell type and time point are left out; the donor was told from shared clones.

This CDR3 reads CASRTNSGGGDTQYF. The CDR3 coding sequence is TGTGCCAGCAGGACCAATAGCGGGGGAGGAGATACGCAGTATTTT. The chain combines TRBV2 with TRBJ2-3; TRBD2 matches 9 bases. The CDR3 is made up of 15 amino acids. The ends lost 6 bases at V and 5 bases at J; junction bases unmatched: 9. Germline V gene lookup returns CDR1 SNHLY and CDR2 FYNNEI. The whole variable domain, filled in from reference TRBV2 and TRBJ2-3, reads EPEVTQTPSHQVTQMGQEVILRCVPISNHLYFYWYRQILGQKVEFLVSFYNNEISEKSEIFDDQFSVERPDGSNFTLKIRSTKLEDSAMYFCASRTNSGGGDTQYFGPGTRLTVL.

The rearrangement links TRBV6-2 or TRBV6-3 to TRBJ2-7; D might be TRBD1 (7 bases). V lost 7 bases, J lost 3 bases, and 16 bases lay in between. The V gene's germline CDR1 is MNHEY and CDR2 SVGEGT. The CDR3 extends over 14 amino acids. The CDR3 here is CASTNGGQFYEQYF. The CDR3, as DNA: TGTGCCAGCACAAACGGGGGACAGTTCTACGAGCAGTACTTC.

This clonotype has more than one count but fewer than ten. This sequence joins TRBV12-3 or TRBV12-4 and TRBJ1-1; D is possibly TRBD1 (5 bases). CDR3 size: 17 residues. The V end was cut by 5 bases, the J end by 4 bases, with 23 bases between. The CDR3 is CASSQDSWTRASTEAFF. DNA of the CDR3: TGTGCCAGCAGTCAAGACAGCTGGACACGGGCGTCCACTGAAGCTTTCTTT.

A few counts support this clonotype. The rearrangement joins TRBV5-4 to TRBJ2-3, with 12 bases aligning to TRBD2. The junction had 6 bases not matched to a gene; V was cut back by 5 bases and J by 2 bases. The germline CDR1 and CDR2 sequences are SGHNT and YYREEE (reference sequence). CDR3 length: 16 amino acids. CDR3 in amino acids: CASRIRTSGATDTQYF. The CDR3 DNA is TGTGCCAGCAGGATACGGACTAGCGGGGCCACAGATACGCAGTATTTT.

This clonotype came up a few times. The chain has TRBV20-1 and TRBJ2-3, with 11 bases that match TRBD2. The CDR3 contains 16 residues. V lost 6 bases and J lost 2; bases outside the gene matches: 10. Looked up from germline, CDR1 is DFQATT and CDR2 is SNEGSKA (reference sequence). The CDR3 coding sequence is TGCAGTGCGGGCGGGGGGACTAGCGGTTTCACAGATACGCAGTATTTT. Its protein product is CSAGGGTSGFTDTQYF.

A few counts support this clonotype. The V gene is TRBV4-1, the J gene TRBJ1-2; 8 nucleotides line up with TRBD1. V was clipped by 0 bases and J by 3 bases; unmatched bases: 9. Looked up from germline, CDR1 is MGHRA and CDR2 is YSYEKL. The CDR3 spans 17 residues. The chain's CDR3 is CASSQEGQAWGHYGYTF. In DNA, the CDR3 is TGCGCCAGCAGCCAAGAGGGACAGGCTTGGGGTCACTATGGCTACACCTTC.

This clonotype was observed a handful of times. Here the CDR3 reads CASKSGAGGASDEAFF. The CDR3 DNA sequence: TGTGCCAGCAAAAGTGGCGCAGGGGGCGCATCGGATGAAGCTTTCTTT. The chain links TRBV2 to TRBJ1-1; TRBD1 matches 8 bases. Germline assignment: CDR1 SNHLY and CDR2 FYNNEI. This CDR3 contains 16 residues. After removal of 7 bases from V and 7 bases from J, the junction contained 17 bases not matched to a gene.

In its sample, this clonotype was seen a few times. The chain has TRBV30 and TRBJ2-1; D call uncertain. The CDR3 length is 15 residues. The germline V gene has CDR1 GTSNPN and CDR2 SVGIG (reference sequence). Trimming shortened V by 3 bases and J by 0 bases, and 12 bases separated the two germline ends. CDR3 in DNA: TGTGCCTGGAGGAGGAGTTTCGGCTCCTACAATGAGCAGTTCTTC. Its protein is CAWRRSFGSYNEQFF.

The chain is built from TRBV12-3 or TRBV12-4 and TRBJ2-7; D perhaps matches TRBD2 (6 bases). Trimming cost V 5 bases and J 5 bases, with 19 bases left between them. The CDR3 has 15 amino acids. The CDR3 loop is CASSSSRGNVDEQYF. CDR3 DNA: TGTGCCAGCAGTAGCTCCCGCGGGAACGTCGACGAGCAGTACTTC.

There are a few counts of this clonotype. The chain links TRBV11-2 to TRBJ2-1; D is undetermined. Germline CDR1 SGHAT, CDR2 FQNNGV. This CDR3 contains 13 residues. Trimming pared 2 bases from V and 9 bases from J, leaving 11 bases between. This chain's CDR3 is CASSLREWSEQFF. DNA of the CDR3: TGTGCCAGCAGCTTACGAGAATGGAGTGAGCAGTTCTTC.

This clonotype was counted only a few times. The V call is TRBV7-9, the J call TRBJ2-5; perhaps TRBD2 as D (6 bases). V lost 5 bases and J lost 2, with 33 bases in between. The CDR3 contains 21 residues. Germline CDR1 and CDR2: SEHNR and FQNEAQ (reference sequence). In DNA, the CDR3 is TGTGCCAGCAGCCCCGGTGGGGTAGCGGAGGCGAGAACGCGGGTTCAAGAGACCCAGTACTTC. Residues: CASSPGGVAEARTRVQETQYF.

V usage is TRBV7-9 and J usage is TRBJ1-4, with D maybe TRBD1 (5 bases). The CDR3 has 14 residues. The V and J ends lost 5 bases and 3 bases respectively, with 10 bases between them. Germline CDR1 and CDR2: SEHNR and FQNEAQ (reference sequence). CDR3 sequence reads: CASSPRGPNEKLFF. The CDR3 DNA reads TGTGCCAGCAGCCCTAGGGGTCCTAATGAAAAACTGTTTTTT.

This chain uses TRBV7-9 with TRBJ1-1; TRBD1 aligns across 9 bases. V was clipped by 5 bases and J by 5 bases; unmatched bases: 9. This CDR3 has 15 amino acids. In germline, CDR1 is SEHNR, CDR2 FQNEAQ (reference sequence). Here the CDR3 DNA reads TGTGCCAGCAGCATCTGGACAGGGGAGAGGACTGAAGCTTTCTTT. Its translation: CASSIWTGERTEAFF.